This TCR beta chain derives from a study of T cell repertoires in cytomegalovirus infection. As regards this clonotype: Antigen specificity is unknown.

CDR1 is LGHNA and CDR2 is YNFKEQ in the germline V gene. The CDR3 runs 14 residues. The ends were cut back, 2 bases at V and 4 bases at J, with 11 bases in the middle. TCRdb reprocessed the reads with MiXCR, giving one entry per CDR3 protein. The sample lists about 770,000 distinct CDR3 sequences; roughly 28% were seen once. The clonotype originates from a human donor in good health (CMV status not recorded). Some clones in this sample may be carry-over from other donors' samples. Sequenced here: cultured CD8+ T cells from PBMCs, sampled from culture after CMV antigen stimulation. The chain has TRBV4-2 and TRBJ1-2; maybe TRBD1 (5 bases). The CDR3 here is CASSQFGAGYGYTF. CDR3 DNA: TGTGCCAGCAGCCAATTTGGGGCGGGCTATGGCTACACCTTC.